The entry that follows covers one T cell receptor (beta chain) sequence. The clone's antigen remains unknown. Per-nucleotide qualities are absent, and no much larger clonotype sits a single base away. This record comes from a study of beta chain features in type 1 diabetes (dated by TCRdb to 2016 to 2019). With regard to the full study: Patients and healthy donors did not differ in mean age, gender distribution, total cell number or subset yield. Naive and central memory subsets were obtained from all 30 or so donors, but regulatory and stem cell-like memory subsets were isolated from only 8 patients and roughly 8 healthy donors. Across all samples, approximately 98,000,000 sorted cells were examined, and cell number per subset correlated strongly with RNA yield. In the study, TCRB repertoires of sorted circulating CD4+ T cell subsets from recently diagnosed type 1 diabetes patients were compared with those of matched healthy donors. Broader findings and caveats from the paper: At VDJ recombination sites, patients with type 1 diabetes made fewer insertions and deleted more nucleotides, a pattern implying thymic rearrangement abnormalities. Only small numbers of individuals were included in the HLA sub-analyses, which left unresolved whether HLA type had any influence on TCRB rearrangement. A moderate but significant shortening of TCRB CDR3 length was observed in type 1 diabetes patients in all four CD4+ subsets. Because cDNA was sequenced instead of genomic DNA, highly expressing activated cells could be over-represented, though the groups showed no difference in activation or CD3 levels. Shorter templates might be favored by PCR, yet because patient and control samples were amplified and corrected together, any such skew would affect both groups equally. Naive, central memory and regulatory TCRB repertoires appeared to be more similar among patients than among healthy donors.

The entire isolated RNA was reverse transcribed using the High Capacity cDNA Reverse Transcription Kit, and thus expressed TCRB transcripts were sequenced. Naive, central memory and regulatory T cell samples underwent deep immunoSEQ sequencing, averaging around 3.9 million total reads per sample. Sorted cells were lysed in RLT buffer, and RNA was extracted using DNase-treated RNeasy Micro or Mini kits according to cell number. To prevent cross-contamination, every cell subset was processed on its own, while patient and healthy donor samples were processed together. Using the immunoSEQ multiplex PCR, TCRB sequences were amplified from cDNA into 87-bp fragments spanning the CDR3 region. Sequencing of the amplicons was done on the Illumina HiSeq platform. Processing in the source paper ran as follows. PCR bias was computationally corrected using synthetic template baselines, reads within Hamming distance 2 were collapsed, and singletons that could not be merged were discarded. Reads were aligned against IMGT so that V, D and J genes, CDR3 length and insertions or deletions at six rearrangement sites could be assigned. Within each subset, clonotype counts were normalized to sorted cell number, after which true diversity and Gini coefficients were computed with the tcR R package. The overlap coefficient, calculated on TCRB nucleotide sequences, was used to measure repertoire sharing. Out-of-frame TCRB sequences from naive cells were analyzed as a proxy for the pre-selection repertoire. TCRdb took this table from immuneACCESS and kept in-frame rearrangements with V and J called. Such tables lack part of the clones; where checked against another copy, unresolved V genes explain under half of the gap, and the rest is unexplained. V and J calls plus clone size are reproduced from that table; the DNA served to infer D and trimming. The sample data list 350,000 or so clones, and around 20% of these were observed just once. Jointly, the top ten make up around 0.044% of the sample.

Each donor gave one peripheral blood draw, around 0.12 L on average, collected into heparinised tubes. A BD FACSAria II was used to sort naive, central memory, regulatory and stem cell-like memory CD4+ T cells with a panel that included CD45RO, CCR7, CD25, CD127, CD95 and CD27. All sorted populations exceeded 95% purity. PBMCs were separated immediately by Lymphoprep density gradient centrifugation and were stained directly, without being cultured. Samples were stained and sorted in pairs, with one healthy donor and one patient per experiment, so that batch effects were minimized. The CDR1 and CDR2 encoded by the germline V gene are ENHRY and SYGVKD. The CDR3 covers 15 residues, taking in both the cysteine and the phenylalanine. Solely the CDR3 DNA is kept, with 45 bases framed from the first base. Relative to germline, V is 0 bases shorter and J is 10 bases shorter, with 16 bases between their ends.

The receptor comes from a woman aged 18-30 years in good health. The sequenced sample consisted of naive CD4+ T cells from blood. What the cell subset or site label conveys for this sample: true naive CD4+ T cells. The rearranged chain carries TRBV10-3 and TRBJ2-1; the D gene is perhaps TRBD2, from 6 matching bases. The DNA sequence reads TGTGCCATCAGTGAGTCGGTAGGAGGGCCTGGGGAGCAGTTCTTC. The resulting protein is CAISESVGGPGEQFF.